What follows describes a single T cell receptor beta chain. The source of the sample is a study of T cell responses to AZD1222 COVID-19 vaccine. TCRdb keeps only in-frame clones here, not all; method: immunoSEQ multiplex PCR. The table includes under 140,000 clones, roughly nine tenths detected once. The germline V gene has CDR1 SGHRS and CDR2 YFSETQ. V was pared by 4 bases and J by 5 bases, with 19 bases between. The CDR3 covers 15 residues. The rearrangement links TRBV5-1 to TRBJ2-7; the D gene is possibly TRBD1 (6 bases). The TCR originated in an adult in good health. The sequencing used peripheral blood, collected on day 0 of AZD1222 vaccination. CDR3 amino acids: CASSGNNRVGDEQYF. The CDR3 coding sequence is TGCGCCAGCAGCGGAAACAACAGGGTCGGGGACGAGCAGTACTTC.